The next 7 T cell receptor beta chains were all read from a single sample in a study of siplizumab effects on memory and regulatory T cells. Sequenced by immunoSEQ multiplex PCR; TCRdb stores in-frame clones only, minus some. In the table there are more than 95,000 clones, 93% of which are singletons. The sample consisted of Tregs sorted from blood. All receptors come from a human donor in good health.

The rearrangement links TRBV7-2 to TRBJ2-1; tentative D call: TRBD2 (5 bases). Trimming took off 0 bases at V and 8 bases at J, with 17 bases between the two ends. Per germline, CDR1 SGHTA and CDR2 FQGNSA. CDR3 length equals 16 residues. The CDR3 loop is CASSLAGARVIDEQFF. CDR3 DNA sequence: TGTGCCAGCAGCTTAGCGGGAGCCCGCGTAATCGATGAGCAGTTCTTC. Supplemented by reference TRBV7-2 and TRBJ2-1, the full variable domain reads GAGVSQSPSNKVTEKGKDVELRCDPISGHTALYWYRQSLGQGLEFLIYFQGNSAPDKSGLPSDRFSAERTGGSVSTLTIQRTQQEDSAVYLCASSLAGARVIDEQFFGPGTRLTVL.

This chain connects TRBV6-6 to TRBJ1-5, with D unclear. CDR1 is MNHNY and CDR2 is SVGAGI in the germline V gene (reference sequence). The CDR3 has 13 amino acids. Trimming pared 2 bases from V and 3 bases from J, leaving 5 bases between. CDR3 sequence (DNA): TGTGCCAGCAGTTACCAGGACAATCAGCCCCAGCATTTT. This encodes CASSYQDNQPQHF.

V is TRBV5-6 and J is TRBJ2-5; D is unresolved. The end of the DNA aligns better with TRBJ2-7, so the J call may be wrong. Germline V gene sequence: CDR1 SGHDT, CDR2 YYEEEE. This CDR3 has 13 residues. Written as DNA, the CDR3 is TGTGCCAGCAGCTTCCCACCCCCCTACGAGCAGTACTTC. Protein sequence: CASSFPPPYEQYF.

V usage is TRBV21-1 and J usage is TRBJ1-3. TRBV21-1 is given as a pseudogene. The CDR3 contains 14 residues. The CDR3 DNA reads TGTGCCAGCAGCAAAGAACCCTCTGGAAACACCATATATTTT. Its translation is CASSKEPSGNTIYF.

The chain carries TRBV5-4 and TRBJ1-3, with 7 bases matching TRBD1. Germline assignment: CDR1 SGHNT and CDR2 YYREEE (reference sequence). CDR3 length: 15 amino acids. V lost 2 bases to trimming and J lost 1 base; unmatched junction nucleotides: 3. CDR3 sequence (DNA): TGTGCCAGCAGCTTTAAGGGGGCGTCTGGAAACACCATATATTTT. Translating it yields CASSFKGASGNTIYF. The complete variable domain, with remaining parts taken from reference TRBV5-4 and TRBJ1-3, reads ETGVTQSPTHLIKTRGQQVTLRCSSQSGHNTVSWYQQALGQGPQFIFQYYREEENGRGNFPPRFSGLQFPNYSSELNVNALELDDSALYLCASSFKGASGNTIYFGEGSWLTVV.

The chain joins TRBV11-2 to TRBJ1-4; 8 bases map to TRBD1. CDR1 and CDR2 from the germline V gene are SGHAT and FQNNGV. Trimming cost V 3 bases and J 7 bases; bases outside gene matches: 7. The CDR3 runs to 15 residues. This CDR3 reads CASSFSGTGSEKLFF. The CDR3 nucleotides read TGTGCCAGCAGCTTCTCCGGGACAGGTAGTGAAAAACTGTTTTTT.

This clone was detected only a few times. V usage is TRBV4-2 and J usage is TRBJ1-1, with unresolved D. This CDR3 comprises 13 residues. V lost 0 bases and J lost 4, with 6 bases in between. Germline CDR1 and CDR2: LGHNA and YNFKEQ. CDR3 sequence: CASSQESPTEAFF. CDR3 coding DNA: TGTGCCAGCAGCCAAGAATCCCCCACTGAAGCTTTCTTT.